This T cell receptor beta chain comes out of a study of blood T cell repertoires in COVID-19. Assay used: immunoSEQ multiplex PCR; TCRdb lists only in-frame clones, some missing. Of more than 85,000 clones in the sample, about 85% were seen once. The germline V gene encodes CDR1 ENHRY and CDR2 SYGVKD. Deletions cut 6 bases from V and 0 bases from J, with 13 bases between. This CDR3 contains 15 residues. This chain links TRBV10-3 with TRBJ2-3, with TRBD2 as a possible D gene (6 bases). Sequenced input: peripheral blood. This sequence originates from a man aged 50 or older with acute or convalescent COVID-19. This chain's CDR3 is CAIRRGTVSTDTQYF. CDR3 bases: TGTGCCATCAGACGCGGGACCGTTAGCACAGATACGCAGTATTTT.